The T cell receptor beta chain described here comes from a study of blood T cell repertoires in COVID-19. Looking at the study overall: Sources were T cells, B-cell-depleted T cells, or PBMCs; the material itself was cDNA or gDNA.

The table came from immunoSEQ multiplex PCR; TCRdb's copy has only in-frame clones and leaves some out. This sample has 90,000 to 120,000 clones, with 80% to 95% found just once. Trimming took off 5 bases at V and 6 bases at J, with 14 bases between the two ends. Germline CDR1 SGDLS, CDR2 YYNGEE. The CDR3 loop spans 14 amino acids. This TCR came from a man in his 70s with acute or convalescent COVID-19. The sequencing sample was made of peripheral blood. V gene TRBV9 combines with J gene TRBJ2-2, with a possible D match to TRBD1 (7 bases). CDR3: CASSGPGGPGELFF. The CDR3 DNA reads TGTGCCAGCAGTGGCCCAGGGGGGCCCGGGGAGCTGTTTTTT.